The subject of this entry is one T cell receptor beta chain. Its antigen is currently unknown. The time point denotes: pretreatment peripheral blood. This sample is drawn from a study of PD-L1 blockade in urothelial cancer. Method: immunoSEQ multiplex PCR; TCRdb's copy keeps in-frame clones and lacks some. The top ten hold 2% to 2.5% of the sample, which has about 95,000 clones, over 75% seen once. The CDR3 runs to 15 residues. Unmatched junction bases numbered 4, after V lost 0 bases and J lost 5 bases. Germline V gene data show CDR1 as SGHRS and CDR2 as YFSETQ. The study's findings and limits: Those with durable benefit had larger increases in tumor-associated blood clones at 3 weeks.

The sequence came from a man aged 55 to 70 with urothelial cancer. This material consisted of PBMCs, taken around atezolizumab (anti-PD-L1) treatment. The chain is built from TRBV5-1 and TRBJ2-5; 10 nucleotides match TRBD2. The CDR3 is CASSLVPSGSETQYF. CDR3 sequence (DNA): TGCGCCAGCAGCTTGGTGCCTAGCGGGAGTGAGACCCAGTACTTC.